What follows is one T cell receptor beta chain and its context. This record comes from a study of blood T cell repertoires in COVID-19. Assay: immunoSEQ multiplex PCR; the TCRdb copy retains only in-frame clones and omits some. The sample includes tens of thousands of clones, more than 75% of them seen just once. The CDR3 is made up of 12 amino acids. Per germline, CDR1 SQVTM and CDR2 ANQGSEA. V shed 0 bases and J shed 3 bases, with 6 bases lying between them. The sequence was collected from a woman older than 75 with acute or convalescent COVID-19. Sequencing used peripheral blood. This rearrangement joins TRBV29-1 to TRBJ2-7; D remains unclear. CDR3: CSVEDVSYEQYF. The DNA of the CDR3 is TGCAGCGTTGAAGATGTCAGCTACGAGCAGTACTTC.